Listed here are 27 T cell receptor beta chains from one sample, sequenced in a study of blood T cells in healthy people across ages. Combining a sample-barcoded 5' primer with a J-beta primer mix, a second PCR ran for about 6 to 11 cycles. Using its own MiXCR run on the 5' RACE reads, TCRdb lists one record per CDR3 protein. The data contain over 600,000 distinct CDR3 sequences, 46% of them singletons. The sample taken for sequencing was blood. The receptors here all came from a man at least 80 years old in good health.

This clonotype was found a few times. The chain has TRBV5-1 and TRBJ1-1; D unresolved. The CDR3 is made up of 12 amino acids. Germline V gene sequence: CDR1 SGHRS, CDR2 YFSETQ. Trimming took 5 bases from V and 3 from J, leaving 8 bases between them. In DNA form, the CDR3 reads TGCGCCAGCAGATACGGGGACACTGAAGCTTTCTTT. Protein: CASRYGDTEAFF.

CDR3 protein: CSVVGTEQYF. The DNA of the CDR3 is TGCAGCGTTGTCGGGACGGAGCAGTACTTC. The chain recombines TRBV29-1 with TRBJ2-7; D might be TRBD1 or TRBD2, each matching 5 bases. The germline V gene encodes CDR1 SQVTM and CDR2 ANQGSEA. The CDR3 spans 10 residues. Between the trimmed V and J ends, which lost 4 bases and 7 bases, there was a span of 8 bases.

The CDR3 DNA sequence: TGTGCCAGCTCACCAGCGGAGGACACTGAAGCTTTCTTT. It encodes CASSPAEDTEAFF. J is TRBJ1-1 and V is TRBV18; no firm D call. The germline V gene encodes CDR1 KGHSH and CDR2 LQKENI. Trimming shortened V by 2 bases and J by 3 bases, and 7 bases separated the two germline ends. This CDR3 contains 13 residues.

This clonotype was counted a few times. V usage is TRBV20-1 and J usage is TRBJ1-1; maybe TRBD1 (6 bases). The CDR3 is 13 amino acids. The germline V gene encodes CDR1 DFQATT and CDR2 SNEGSKA (reference sequence). V was pared by 1 base and J by 7 bases, with 13 bases between. This CDR3 is CSARGVRGYEAFF. In DNA form, the CDR3 reads TGCAGTGCTAGAGGAGTCAGGGGCTATGAAGCTTTCTTT.

A note on this clonotype: This may arise from a read error, as a much more abundant clone is one base away. The gene calls are TRBV3-1 and TRBJ2-3, with D perhaps matching TRBD2 (6 bases). CDR3 length: 13 residues. V shed 0 bases and J shed 8 bases, with 9 bases lying between them. Germline assignment: CDR1 LGHDT and CDR2 YNNKEL (reference sequence). This CDR3 is CASSQDGRGTQYF. CDR3 sequence (DNA): TGTGCCAGCAGCCAAGATGGGCGGGGTACGCAGTATTTT.

V and J are TRBV28 and TRBJ2-1, with TRBD1 as a possible D gene (5 bases). The CDR3 is 14 residues long. Germline assignment: CDR1 MDHEN and CDR2 SYDVKM. Deletions cut 5 bases from V and 7 bases from J, with 15 bases between. CDR3 protein: CASSVQGLSNEQFF. The CDR3 bases are TGTGCCAGCAGTGTTCAGGGTTTGAGTAATGAGCAGTTCTTC.

The V call is TRBV9, the J call TRBJ2-2, with unresolved D. V lost 0 bases, J lost 6 bases, and 15 bases lay in between. The CDR3 runs to 16 residues. The germline V gene encodes CDR1 SGDLS and CDR2 YYNGEE. The CDR3 here is CASSVEPGFYPGELFF. DNA of the CDR3: TGTGCCAGCAGCGTAGAACCAGGTTTTTATCCCGGGGAGCTGTTTTTT.

This clonotype came up many times. This sequence joins TRBV5-5 and TRBJ2-3; D call uncertain. From germline, CDR1 is SGHKS and CDR2 YYEKEE (reference sequence). The CDR3 extends over 12 amino acids. Trimming stripped 0 bases from V and 9 bases from J, with 8 bases between. This CDR3 is CASSLDRATQYF. The CDR3 DNA reads as TGTGCCAGCAGCTTGGACAGAGCAACGCAGTATTTT.

This clonotype was detected many times. This chain joins TRBV29-1 and TRBJ2-7; D is perhaps TRBD1 or TRBD2 (6 bases each). This CDR3 is built from 14 residues. CDR1 is SQVTM and CDR2 is ANQGSEA in the germline V gene. The germline V and J ends were trimmed by 7 bases and 7 bases, with 23 bases remaining between them. CDR3 bases: TGCAGCGCCGGGGGCAGCGGGCCAAACCCTGAGCAGTACTTC. Translation: CSAGGSGPNPEQYF.

This clonotype was found many times. The J gene is TRBJ2-5, the V gene TRBV12-3 or TRBV12-4, with D uncertain. This CDR3 spans 13 amino acids. Trimming cost V 6 bases and J 5 bases, with 13 bases left between them. CDR3 sequence (DNA): TGTGCCAGCAGGCGGACGGTGGGGGAGACCCAGTACTTC. Protein: CASRRTVGETQYF.

The chain uses TRBV6-2 or TRBV6-3 and TRBJ2-2, with D hard to call. The germline V and J ends were trimmed by 3 bases and 7 bases, with 3 bases remaining between them. CDR1 is MNHEY and CDR2 is SVGEGT in the germline V gene. The CDR3 sequence is 11 residues long. DNA for the CDR3: TGTGCCAGCAGTTATTACGGGGAGCTGTTTTTT. Protein: CASSYYGELFF.

This clonotype was seen repeatedly, ten times or more. This may be a read error, as it is one base from a much larger clone. V and J are TRBV2 and TRBJ1-6; TRBD1 agrees at 10 bases. The CDR3 has 16 residues. The V and J ends lost 3 bases and 4 bases, in that order; junction bases with no gene match: 3. CDR1 and CDR2 (germline): SNHLY, FYNNEI. CDR3: CASSETGGRYNSPLHF. Here the CDR3 DNA reads TGTGCCAGCAGTGAGACAGGGGGCAGATATAATTCACCCCTCCACTTT.

This clonotype was observed a few times. V and J are TRBV10-1 and TRBJ2-3; perhaps TRBD2 as D (6 bases). The V end was cut by 8 bases, the J end by 2 bases, with 17 bases between. The germline V gene encodes CDR1 WNHNN and CDR2 SYGVQD (reference sequence). CDR3 size: 15 residues. CDR3 sequence: CASAQGGGNTDTQYF. CDR3 DNA: TGCGCCAGCGCTCAGGGCGGCGGGAACACAGATACGCAGTATTTT.

This chain uses TRBV29-1 with TRBJ1-2; D is undetermined. The CDR3 contains 14 residues. Germline CDR1 reads SQVTM; CDR2 reads ANQGSEA. Trimming stripped 0 bases from V and 5 bases from J, with 13 bases between. The CDR3 DNA reads as TGCAGCGTTGAAGATCGGGGTCCTATATATGGCTACACCTTC. The encoded protein is CSVEDRGPIYGYTF.

This clonotype occurred many times. The rearrangement links TRBV5-1 to TRBJ2-3, with D perhaps given as TRBD1 or TRBD2 (5 bases each). The V end was cut by 2 bases, the J end by 6 bases, with 19 bases between. CDR1 and CDR2 from the germline V gene are SGHRS and YFSETQ. This CDR3 spans 16 amino acids. CDR3 loop: CASSLYTGTDPDTQYF. In DNA, the CDR3 is TGCGCCAGCAGCTTATATACCGGGACGGATCCTGATACGCAGTATTTT.

This clonotype was detected only a few times. The chain couples TRBV7-8 to TRBJ2-7, with 7 bases identical to TRBD1. The junction had 6 bases not matched to a gene; V was cut back by 5 bases and J by 2 bases. The CDR3 is 14 residues long. Germline lookup yields CDR1 SGHVS and CDR2 FQNEAQ. The CDR3, as DNA: TGTGCCAGCAGCACAGGACAGGACACCTACGAGCAGTACTTC. The encoded protein is CASSTGQDTYEQYF.

There are a few counts of this clonotype. The chain uses TRBV29-1 and TRBJ2-5; perhaps TRBD1 as D (6 bases). The CDR3 has 13 amino acids. From germline, CDR1 is SQVTM and CDR2 ANQGSEA. V was shortened by 3 bases and J by 4 bases, with 12 bases between the two germline ends. Here the CDR3 reads CSVEGRGVETQYF. The DNA for the CDR3 is TGCAGCGTTGAGGGCAGGGGAGTAGAGACCCAGTACTTC.

This chain joins TRBV28 and TRBJ2-5, with 12 bases aligning to TRBD2. Germline-derived CDR1 and CDR2 are MDHEN and SYDVKM. The V segment lost 5 bases and the J segment 11 bases; nucleotides outside the gene matches: 6. This CDR3 is 13 amino acids long. CDR3 in amino acids: CASSLAGGFQQYF. Here the CDR3 DNA reads TGTGCCAGCAGTCTAGCGGGAGGGTTTCAGCAGTACTTC.

This clonotype showed up many times. The chain joins TRBV20-1 to TRBJ2-5, with D uncertain. CDR3 length: 15 amino acids. The germline V gene has CDR1 DFQATT and CDR2 SNEGSKA (reference sequence). Trimming pared 0 bases from V and 5 bases from J, leaving 16 bases between. The chain's CDR3 is CSARDRSEVIETQYF. CDR3 sequence (DNA): TGCAGTGCTAGAGATAGGTCAGAAGTGATCGAGACCCAGTACTTC.

V gene TRBV7-2 combines with J gene TRBJ2-7; D is possibly TRBD1 (5 bases). Germline-derived CDR1 and CDR2 are SGHTA and FQGNSA. Trimming cost V 2 bases and J 4 bases, with 15 bases left between them. This CDR3 has 15 amino acids. The CDR3 reads CASSLSGMGFYEQYF. CDR3 coding DNA: TGTGCCAGCAGCTTATCAGGGATGGGGTTTTACGAGCAGTACTTC.

This rearrangement joins TRBV9 to TRBJ2-3; D is ambiguous. Trimming shortened V by 4 bases and J by 5 bases, and 8 bases separated the two germline ends. CDR3 length: 12 amino acids. CDR1 SGDLS and CDR2 YYNGEE come from the germline V gene. CDR3 amino acids: CASSPHLDTQYF. The CDR3 coding sequence is TGTGCCAGCAGCCCCCACTTAGATACGCAGTATTTT.

As concerns this clonotype: Sequence at one end of the junction differs from germline and may be a read error. The chain carries TRBV5-1 and TRBJ2-3; D is unresolved. CDR1 is SGHRS and CDR2 is YFSETQ in the germline V gene. CDR3 length: 15 residues. The CDR3 is CVSSLSTASTDTQYF. DNA of the CDR3: TGCGTCAGCAGCTTGTCAACGGCTAGCACAGATACGCAGTATTTT.

This clonotype was seen a handful of times. This chain uses TRBV5-1 with TRBJ2-7; 9 positions match TRBD2. This CDR3 is 15 amino acids long. Germline CDR1 reads SGHRS; CDR2 reads YFSETQ. J lost 3 bases, V lost 0 bases, and 4 bases had no gene match. For the CDR3, the DNA is TGCGCCAGCAGCTTGGCCGGGACTAGCCTCTACGAGCAGTACTTC. It is translated as CASSLAGTSLYEQYF.

The rearrangement joins TRBV2 to TRBJ2-7, with D uncertain. V was clipped by 10 bases and J by 7 bases, with 14 bases between them. This CDR3 comprises 11 residues. Germline CDR1 reads SNHLY; CDR2 reads FYNNEI. The CDR3 DNA reads as TGTGCCACCGCTGTAAAGGGAGAGCAGTACTTC. Translated: CATAVKGEQYF.

This clonotype was detected many times. J is TRBJ2-7 and V is TRBV29-1; 14 nucleotides align to TRBD2. Germline CDR1 is SQVTM and CDR2 is ANQGSEA. CDR3 length equals 15 residues. The junction had 5 bases not matched to a gene; V was cut back by 4 bases and J by 3 bases. Here the CDR3 reads CSVAGTSGSVYEQYF. CDR3 bases: TGCAGCGTTGCCGGGACTAGCGGGAGCGTCTACGAGCAGTACTTC.

V and J are TRBV28 and TRBJ2-6, with D possibly matching TRBD1 (6 bases). Trimming cost V 6 bases and J 3 bases, with 15 bases left between them. The germline V gene encodes CDR1 MDHEN and CDR2 SYDVKM. The CDR3 has 16 amino acids. The CDR3 spells CASSTGTKNGANVLTF. In DNA form, the CDR3 reads TGTGCCAGCAGCACCGGGACAAAAAATGGGGCCAACGTCCTGACTTTC.

In this sample, this clonotype turned up a few times. CDR3 protein: CSAHPGQGLHEQFF. The CDR3 nucleotides are TGCAGTGCGCACCCGGGACAGGGTCTTCATGAGCAGTTCTTC. This chain links TRBV20-1 with TRBJ2-1; 9 bases are a match to TRBD1. V lost 6 bases to trimming and J lost 8 bases; unmatched junction nucleotides: 11. Per germline, CDR1 DFQATT and CDR2 SNEGSKA (reference sequence). The CDR3 is made up of 14 amino acids.